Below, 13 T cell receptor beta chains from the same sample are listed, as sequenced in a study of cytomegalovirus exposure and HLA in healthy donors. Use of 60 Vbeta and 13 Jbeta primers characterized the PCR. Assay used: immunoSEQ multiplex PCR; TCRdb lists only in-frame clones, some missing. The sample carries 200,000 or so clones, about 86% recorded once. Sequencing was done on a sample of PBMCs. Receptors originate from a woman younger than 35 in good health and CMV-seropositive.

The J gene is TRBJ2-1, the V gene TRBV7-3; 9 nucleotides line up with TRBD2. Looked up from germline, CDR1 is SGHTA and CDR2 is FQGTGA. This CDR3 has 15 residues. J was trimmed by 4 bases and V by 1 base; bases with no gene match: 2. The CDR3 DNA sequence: TGTGCCAGCAGCTTAAGCGGGGGGGGATACAATGAGCAGTTCTTC. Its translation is CASSLSGGGYNEQFF. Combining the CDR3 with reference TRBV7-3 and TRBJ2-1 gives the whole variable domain GAGVSQTPSNKVTEKGKYVELRCDPISGHTALYWYRQSLGQGPEFLIYFQGTGAADDSGLPNDRFFAVRPEGSVSTLKIQRTERGDSAVYLCASSLSGGGYNEQFFGPGTRLTVL.

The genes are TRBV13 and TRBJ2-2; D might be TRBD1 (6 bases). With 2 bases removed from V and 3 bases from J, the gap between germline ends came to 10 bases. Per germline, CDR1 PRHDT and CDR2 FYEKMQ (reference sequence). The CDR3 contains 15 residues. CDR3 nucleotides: TGTGCCAGCAGCTTATTGGACAGAGACACCGGGGAGCTGTTTTTT. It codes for CASSLLDRDTGELFF.

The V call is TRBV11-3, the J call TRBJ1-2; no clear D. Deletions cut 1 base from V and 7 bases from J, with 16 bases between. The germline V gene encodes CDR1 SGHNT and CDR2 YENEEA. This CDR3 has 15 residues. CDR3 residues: CASSLGRRSGPGYTF. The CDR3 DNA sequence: TGTGCCAGCAGCTTAGGCAGGAGGTCTGGTCCTGGCTACACCTTC.

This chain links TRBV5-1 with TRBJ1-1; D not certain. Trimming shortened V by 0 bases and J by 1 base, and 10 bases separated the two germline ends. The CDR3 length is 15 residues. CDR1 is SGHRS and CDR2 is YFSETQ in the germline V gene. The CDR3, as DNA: TGCGCCAGCAGCTTGGCCGGCGGGAAGAACACTGAAGCTTTCTTT. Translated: CASSLAGGKNTEAFF.

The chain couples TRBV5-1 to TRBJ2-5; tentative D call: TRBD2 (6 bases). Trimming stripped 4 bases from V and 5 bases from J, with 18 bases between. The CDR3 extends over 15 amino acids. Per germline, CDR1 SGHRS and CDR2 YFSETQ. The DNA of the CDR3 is TGCGCCAGCAGCGTACGGGACTCGGCGATGGAGACCCAGTACTTC. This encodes CASSVRDSAMETQYF.

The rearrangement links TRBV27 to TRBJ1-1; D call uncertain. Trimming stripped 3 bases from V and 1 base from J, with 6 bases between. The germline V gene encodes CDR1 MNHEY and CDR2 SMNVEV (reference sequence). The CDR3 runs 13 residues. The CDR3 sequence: CASSFPGNTEAFF. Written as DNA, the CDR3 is TGTGCCAGCAGTTTCCCCGGGAACACTGAAGCTTTCTTT.

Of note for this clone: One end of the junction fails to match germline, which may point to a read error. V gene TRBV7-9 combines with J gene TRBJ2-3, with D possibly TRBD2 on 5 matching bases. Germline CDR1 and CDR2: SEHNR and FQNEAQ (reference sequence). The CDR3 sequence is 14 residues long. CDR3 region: CSSSLDPARVTQYF. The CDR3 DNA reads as TGTTCCAGCAGCTTAGATCCGGCGCGGGTAACGCAGTATTTT. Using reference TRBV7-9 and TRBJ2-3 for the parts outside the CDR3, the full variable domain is DTGVSQNPRHKITKRGQNVTFRCDPISEHNRLYWYRQTLGQGPEFLTYFQNEAQLEKSRLLSDRFSAERPKGSFSTLEIQRTEQGDSAMYLCSSSLDPARVTQYFGPGTRLTVL.

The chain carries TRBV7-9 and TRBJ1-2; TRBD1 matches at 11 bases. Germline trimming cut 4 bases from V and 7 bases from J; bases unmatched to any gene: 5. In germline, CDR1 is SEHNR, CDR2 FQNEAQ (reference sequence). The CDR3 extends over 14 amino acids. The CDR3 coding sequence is TGTGCCAGCAGCTCAGGACAGGGGGCCGGTGGCTACACCTTC. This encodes CASSSGQGAGGYTF.

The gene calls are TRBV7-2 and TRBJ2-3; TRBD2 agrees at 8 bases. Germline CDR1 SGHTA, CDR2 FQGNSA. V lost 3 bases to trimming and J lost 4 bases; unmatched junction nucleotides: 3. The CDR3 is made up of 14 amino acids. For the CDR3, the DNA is TGTGCCAGCAGCTTCGGGGGGGCGGCAGATACGCAGTATTTT. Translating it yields CASSFGGAADTQYF.

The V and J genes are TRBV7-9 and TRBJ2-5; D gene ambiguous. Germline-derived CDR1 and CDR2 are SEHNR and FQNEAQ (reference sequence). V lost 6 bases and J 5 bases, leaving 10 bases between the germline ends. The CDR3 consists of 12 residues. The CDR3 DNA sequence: TGTGCCAGCAGACCCGGGTGGGAGACCCAGTACTTC. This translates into CASRPGWETQYF.

CDR3 protein: CASSARTDHATNEKLFF. CDR3 coding DNA: TGTGCCAGCAGCGCCCGGACAGACCATGCAACTAATGAAAAACTGTTTTTT. The rearrangement uses TRBV5-6 and TRBJ1-4; possible D gene TRBD1, 6 bases. Trimming took off 4 bases at V and 0 bases at J, with 16 bases between the two ends. The CDR3 consists of 17 residues. Germline CDR1 SGHDT, CDR2 YYEEEE.

The CDR3 loop is CASSQLGAENSPLHF. The DNA for the CDR3 is TGTGCCAGCTCACAGCTGGGGGCAGAGAATTCACCCCTCCACTTT. This sequence joins TRBV18 and TRBJ1-6, with D possibly matching TRBD1 (6 bases). Trimming shortened V by 4 bases and J by 7 bases, and 14 bases separated the two germline ends. The CDR3 length is 15 residues. Germline V gene data show CDR1 as KGHSH and CDR2 as LQKENI.

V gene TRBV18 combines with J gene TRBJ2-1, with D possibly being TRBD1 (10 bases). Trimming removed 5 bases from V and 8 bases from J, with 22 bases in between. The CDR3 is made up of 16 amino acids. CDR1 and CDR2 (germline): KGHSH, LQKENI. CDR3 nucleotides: TGTGCCAGCTCATCCCTAGCGGGACAGGGGCTCGATGAGCAGTTCTTC. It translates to CASSSLAGQGLDEQFF.